The T cell receptor beta chain described here comes from a study of T cell clonality in common variable immunodeficiency. Whole-study results and caveats: Reportedly, TCR beta sequences from common variable immunodeficiency showed fewer deletions and N-nucleotide insertions. Compared with controls, CVID subjects had fewer shared TCRbeta clones.

This clone is judged medium-sized. Its specificity is unknown. The read stops 3 residues short of the end of the CDR3; the missing end is completed from the germline J gene. The table came from immunoSEQ multiplex PCR; TCRdb's copy has only in-frame clones and leaves some out. Singletons are absent from the sample, which has under 20,000 clones. CDR1 is SGHDT, CDR2 YYEEEE, per germline. This CDR3 contains 15 residues. V was cut by 0 bases and J by 1 base, with 10 bases left in between. The specimen was peripheral blood mononuclear cells. The chain has TRBV5-6 and TRBJ2-5; D might be TRBD1 or TRBD2, each matching 6 bases. The source of this sequence is a human donor with common variable immunodeficiency. Incomplete CDR3 DNA: TGTGCCAGCAGCTTGGACAGGGAGGTCCAAGAGACC. Its protein product is CASSLDREVQET. In full, the CDR3 reads CASSLDREVQETQYF.